The next 16 T cell receptor beta chains were all read from a single sample in a study of shared clonotypes between healthy human individuals. Using immunoSEQ multiplex PCR, the repertoire was profiled, and TCRdb retains in-frame clones only, with some absent. This sample yields 2 million to 3 million clones, of which roughly 93% are seen a single time; approximately 0.36% belongs to the top ten. Sequenced: naive CD4+ T cells from PBMCs. Subset reported: CD45RA+ positively selected. Every receptor here comes from a man aged 18 to 29 in good health. Some clones in this sample may be carry-over from other donors' samples.

The genes are TRBV7-9 and TRBJ1-1; D unclear. There are 11 residues in the CDR3. V shed 1 base and J shed 11 bases, with 8 bases lying between them. Germline CDR1 and CDR2: SEHNR and FQNEAQ (reference sequence). For the CDR3, the DNA is TGTGCCAGCAGCTTAGGTCCCGGGGCTTTCTTT. Translating it yields CASSLGPGAFF. Using reference TRBV7-9 and TRBJ1-1 for the parts outside the CDR3, the full variable domain is DTGVSQNPRHKITKRGQNVTFRCDPISEHNRLYWYRQTLGQGPEFLTYFQNEAQLEKSRLLSDRFSAERPKGSFSTLEIQRTEQGDSAMYLCASSLGPGAFFGQGTRLTVV.

The chain carries TRBV28 and TRBJ2-5; 9 nucleotides agree with TRBD1. CDR3 size: 17 residues. Germline CDR1 reads MDHEN; CDR2 reads SYDVKM. Trimming took 7 bases from V and 0 from J; bases not matched to a gene: 12. CDR3 region: CASTTGGPSSDQETQYF. The CDR3 bases are TGTGCCAGCACCACAGGGGGCCCTAGCTCTGACCAAGAGACCCAGTACTTC.

With respect to this clone: Germline is not matched at one junction end, which may reflect a read error. The V and J genes are TRBV27 and TRBJ2-2; 12 bases line up with TRBD2. Germline CDR1 MNHEY, CDR2 SMNVEV (reference sequence). The CDR3 spans 20 residues. CDR3 region: CASSLLPIPTSGGNTRELFF. CDR3 DNA sequence: TGTGCCAGCAGTTTACTACCCATACCTACTAGCGGGGGGAACACCAGGGAGCTGTTTTTT.

This chain uses TRBV30 with TRBJ2-3; perhaps D is TRBD1 or TRBD2 (6 bases each). The ends were cut back, 2 bases at V and 8 bases at J, with 14 bases in the middle. CDR1 and CDR2 from the germline V gene are GTSNPN and SVGIG (reference sequence). The CDR3 runs 13 residues. The CDR3 DNA reads as TGTGCCTGGAGTCGCCAAGAGGGGGGTACGCAGTATTTT. As protein: CAWSRQEGGTQYF. The whole variable domain, remainder taken from reference TRBV30 and TRBJ2-3, is SQTIHQWPATLVQPVGSPLSLECTVEGTSNPNLYWYRQAAGRGLQLLFYSVGIGQISSEVPQNLSASRPQDRQFILSSKKLLLSDSGFYLCAWSRQEGGTQYFGPGTRLTVL.

The chain joins TRBV29-1 to TRBJ2-7; 7 nucleotides match TRBD2. Germline values: CDR1 SQVTM, CDR2 ANQGSEA. There are 14 residues in the CDR3. J was trimmed by 2 bases and V by 4 bases; bases with no gene match: 8. CDR3 amino acids: CSVAPRGEAYEQYF. The CDR3 DNA reads TGCAGCGTTGCCCCTCGGGGGGAAGCCTACGAGCAGTACTTC.

V gene TRBV10-3 combines with J gene TRBJ2-7, with D perhaps matching TRBD2 (6 bases). V dropped 3 bases and J dropped 3 bases, with 12 bases sitting between them. CDR3 length equals 14 residues. The V gene's germline CDR1 is ENHRY and CDR2 SYGVKD. Written as DNA, the CDR3 is TGTGCCATCAGTGATGGGACTTCCAACTACGAGCAGTACTTC. Protein sequence: CAISDGTSNYEQYF.

The V and J genes are TRBV5-4 and TRBJ2-2; 11 bases line up with TRBD2. V trimming: 4 bases; J trimming: 3 bases; junction bases outside the gene matches: 5. The CDR3 spans 16 residues. Per the germline V gene, CDR1 is SGHNT and CDR2 is YYREEE (reference sequence). The DNA for the CDR3 is TGTGCCAGCAGCCAAACTAGCGGGAGCCACACCGGGGAGCTGTTTTTT. Residues: CASSQTSGSHTGELFF.

The chain couples TRBV6-5 to TRBJ2-1, with 9 nucleotides matching TRBD2. This CDR3 has 13 residues. The V and J ends lost 4 bases and 12 bases, in that order; junction bases with no gene match: 7. The germline gives CDR1 MNHEY, CDR2 SVGAGI. In nucleotides, the CDR3 is TGTGCCAGCAGTTTTAGCGGGGGCCTTGGGCAGTTCTTC. Amino acids: CASSFSGGLGQFF.

The chain has TRBV4-2 and TRBJ2-3; 7 bases match TRBD2. V was pared by 4 bases and J by 1 base, with 11 bases of the junction left unmatched. Germline V gene data show CDR1 as LGHNA and CDR2 as YNFKEQ. This CDR3 contains 17 residues. The CDR3 reads CASSRKSVRERTDTQYF. In DNA form, the CDR3 reads TGTGCCAGCAGCCGCAAGTCGGTGCGGGAGCGCACAGATACGCAGTATTTT.

The V gene is TRBV1, the J gene TRBJ2-2. TRBV1 is a pseudogene locus. There are 17 residues in the CDR3. DNA of the CDR3: TGCACCAGCAGCCAAGAAGGATCTGCTTGGGGGACCGGGGAGCTGTTTTTT. Amino acids: CTSSQEGSAWGTGELFF.

The chain carries TRBV29-1 and TRBJ1-1; unclear D gene. V shed 3 bases and J shed 1 base, with 18 bases lying between them. The CDR3 has 16 amino acids. Germline assignment: CDR1 SQVTM and CDR2 ANQGSEA. The CDR3 DNA reads as TGCAGCGTTGAGGGTGATGGGCCTCGCGGGAACACTGAAGCTTTCTTT. Protein sequence: CSVEGDGPRGNTEAFF.

The chain employs TRBV9 and TRBJ2-7, with 13 positions matching TRBD2. V lost 3 bases to trimming and J lost 5 bases; unmatched junction nucleotides: 5. The V gene's germline CDR1 is SGDLS and CDR2 YYNGEE. The CDR3 loop spans 15 amino acids. This CDR3 is CASSAGTSGIHEQYF. The CDR3 nucleotides read TGTGCCAGCAGCGCCGGGACTAGCGGGATCCACGAGCAGTACTTC.

The chain joins TRBV28 to TRBJ2-7; perhaps TRBD1 as D (5 bases). Looked up from germline, CDR1 is MDHEN and CDR2 is SYDVKM. The CDR3 is made up of 14 amino acids. Between the trimmed V and J ends, which lost 4 bases and 0 bases, there was a span of 10 bases. CDR3 nucleotide sequence: TGTGCCAGCAGTTCACAGGACGGCTCCTACGAGCAGTACTTC. This encodes CASSSQDGSYEQYF. Together with reference TRBV28 and TRBJ2-7, the CDR3 gives the full variable domain: DVKVTQSSRYLVKRTGEKVFLECVQDMDHENMFWYRQDPGLGLRLIYFSYDVKMKEKGDIPEGYSVSREKKERFSLILESASTNQTSMYLCASSSQDGSYEQYFGPGTRLTVT.

The CDR3 protein is CASSPVLAGVSDTQYF. As DNA, the CDR3 is TGTGCCAGCTCGCCAGTGCTAGCGGGAGTCTCAGATACGCAGTATTTT. The chain carries TRBV18 and TRBJ2-3, with 10 bases matching TRBD2. The junction had 10 bases not matched to a gene; V was cut back by 6 bases and J by 4 bases. Germline V gene lookup returns CDR1 KGHSH and CDR2 LQKENI. The CDR3 has 16 amino acids.

Only a few counts were recorded for this clone. The chain couples TRBV9 to TRBJ1-2; TRBD1 agrees at 7 bases. The CDR3 covers 13 residues. Germline CDR1 SGDLS, CDR2 YYNGEE. Trimming took 4 bases from V and 4 from J; bases not matched to a gene: 4. This chain's CDR3 is CASSPGTAYGYTF. The CDR3 bases are TGTGCCAGCAGCCCCGGGACAGCCTATGGCTACACCTTC.

The J gene is TRBJ2-5, the V gene TRBV7-7; TRBD2 is a possible D gene (5 bases). The germline V and J ends were trimmed by 5 bases and 6 bases, with 25 bases remaining between them. Germline CDR1 and CDR2: SSHAT and FNYEAQ (reference sequence). The CDR3 is made up of 17 amino acids. CDR3 in DNA: TGTGCCAGCAGCCCCTCCCCGGGGAGACAAGGAGAAAAGACCCAGTACTTC. Encoded protein: CASSPSPGRQGEKTQYF.